The following is a TCR beta chain sequence with its context. Its matching antigen is unknown. This CDR3 region has 13 residues. Germline assignment: CDR1 GTSNPN and CDR2 SVGIG (reference sequence). The ends were cut back, 0 bases at V and 4 bases at J, with 9 bases in the middle. This entry comes from a study of cytomegalovirus exposure and HLA in healthy donors. Study as a whole: Most genotyped donors, around 86% of about 400, had Caucasian-associated genetic ancestry. Points from the study as a whole: Sequencing likely produced, as an artifact, a cluster of highly shared sequence variants.

Primers included in the PCR were 60 Vbeta and 13 Jbeta primers. Produced via immunoSEQ multiplex PCR; TCRdb's table is partial and in-frame only. The sample comprises roughly 140,000 clones, roughly 80% of which are singletons, and 4.1% rests with the top ten. This TCR came from a man aged 35 to 55 in good health and CMV-seropositive. The chain has TRBV30 and TRBJ1-1, with unresolved D. The sequenced sample was PBMCs. DNA of the CDR3: TGTGCCTGGAGTGTAGCAGAGGCCACTGAAGCTTTCTTT. Protein sequence: CAWSVAEATEAFF.